Below are 9 T cell receptor beta chains sequenced from a single sample in a study of T-cell memory formation after mild COVID-19. MiXCR, run by TCRdb on the 5' RACE reads, gives a single entry per CDR3 protein. The repertoire holds 400,000 to 500,000 distinct CDR3 sequences, around 24% seen once, with about 10% in the top ten. Sequencing used PBMCs or a T cell subset sorted from them (not recorded which). These receptors originate from an adult woman who had mild COVID-19 (a few samples of this study predate the infection). Cell type and time point are not known.

This clonotype appeared many times. The chain couples TRBV12-3 or TRBV12-4 to TRBJ2-5; no definite D call. This CDR3 is built from 15 residues. V lost 0 bases and J 4 bases, leaving 12 bases between the germline ends. As DNA, the CDR3 is TGTGCCAGCAGTTTAGCGCGTTCCGGGCGAGAGACCCAGTACTTC. Translation: CASSLARSGRETQYF.

This clonotype was counted between two and nine times. The genes are TRBV15 and TRBJ2-7, with D hard to call. The CDR3 contains 11 residues. Germline V gene sequence: CDR1 LNHNV, CDR2 YYDKDF (reference sequence). Trimming shortened V by 5 bases and J by 2 bases, and 4 bases separated the two germline ends. The CDR3 DNA follows: TGTGCCACCAGCGCAGCCTACGAGCAGTACTTC. Protein product: CATSAAYEQYF. Based on the CDR3 plus reference TRBV15 and TRBJ2-7, the full variable domain is DAMVIQNPRYQVTQFGKPVTLSCSQTLNHNVMYWYQQKSSQAPKLLFHYYDKDFNNEADTPDNFQSRRPNTSFCFLDIRSPGLGDTAMYLCATSAAYEQYFGPGTRLTVT.

This chain connects TRBV7-6 to TRBJ1-2, with D unclear. The germline V gene has CDR1 SGHVS and CDR2 FNYEAQ. CDR3 size: 13 residues. With 1 base removed from V and 8 bases from J, the gap between germline ends came to 11 bases. This chain's CDR3 is CASSLGIRRGYTF. CDR3 DNA sequence: TGTGCCAGCAGCTTAGGCATTCGCCGGGGCTACACCTTC.

This clonotype was observed a handful of times. V usage is TRBV11-2 and J usage is TRBJ2-7; D is ambiguous. The V end lost 1 base, the J end lost 3 bases, and 10 bases lay between the germline ends. The CDR3 is made up of 14 amino acids. Per the germline V gene, CDR1 is SGHAT and CDR2 is FQNNGV. The CDR3 spells CASSLADGDYEQYF. The CDR3 DNA sequence: TGTGCCAGCAGCTTAGCGGACGGAGACTACGAGCAGTACTTC. Full variable domain (outside the CDR3, taken from reference TRBV11-2 and TRBJ2-7): EAGVAQSPRYKIIEKRQSVAFWCNPISGHATLYWYQQILGQGPKLLIQFQNNGVVDDSQLPKDRFSAERLKGVDSTLKIQPAKLEDSAVYLCASSLADGDYEQYFGPGTRLTVT.

V and J are TRBV30 and TRBJ2-3; 7 nucleotides agree with TRBD2. The germline gives CDR1 GTSNPN, CDR2 SVGIG (reference sequence). The CDR3 sequence is 17 residues long. J lost 0 bases, V lost 2 bases, and 11 bases had no gene match. CDR3 loop: CAWSLWLAGASTDTQYF. The CDR3 nucleotides are TGTGCCTGGAGTCTGTGGCTGGCGGGAGCTAGCACAGATACGCAGTATTTT.

This clonotype came up a few times. The V call is TRBV5-1, the J call TRBJ1-2; maybe TRBD1 (6 bases). Per the germline V gene, CDR1 is SGHRS and CDR2 is YFSETQ. The germline V and J ends were trimmed by 3 bases and 3 bases, with 12 bases remaining between them. This CDR3 region has 14 residues. CDR3 DNA: TGCGCCAGCAGCTCGGACAGTCCGGACTATGGCTACACCTTC. Protein sequence: CASSSDSPDYGYTF.

This clonotype has just one count. The J gene is TRBJ2-1, the V gene TRBV7-9, with 7 positions matching TRBD2. Germline V lookup: CDR1 SEHNR, CDR2 FQNEAQ (reference sequence). The CDR3 loop spans 15 amino acids. The J segment lost 0 bases and the V segment lost 5 bases, leaving 4 bases of the junction unmatched. The CDR3 reads CASSPLAPSYNEQFF. CDR3 DNA: TGTGCCAGCAGCCCACTAGCGCCCTCCTACAATGAGCAGTTCTTC.

The sample holds a few counts of this clonotype. The genes are TRBV5-1 and TRBJ2-7; D is ambiguous. Trimming removed 0 bases at V and 5 bases at J, with 9 bases between. This CDR3 is built from 13 residues. Germline values: CDR1 SGHRS, CDR2 YFSETQ. Here the CDR3 reads CASSLGGNDEQYF. The CDR3 DNA is TGCGCCAGCAGCTTGGGGGGTAACGACGAGCAGTACTTC.

The chain carries TRBV6-2 or TRBV6-3 and TRBJ2-1; 7 bases align to TRBD2. The ends lost 2 bases at V and 14 bases at J; junction bases unmatched: 9. The CDR3 totals 13 residues. The germline CDR1 and CDR2 sequences are MNHEY and SVGEGT. For the CDR3, the DNA is TGTGCCAGCAGTTACACCGGGACTACCGCCGAGTTCTTC. Protein: CASSYTGTTAEFF.